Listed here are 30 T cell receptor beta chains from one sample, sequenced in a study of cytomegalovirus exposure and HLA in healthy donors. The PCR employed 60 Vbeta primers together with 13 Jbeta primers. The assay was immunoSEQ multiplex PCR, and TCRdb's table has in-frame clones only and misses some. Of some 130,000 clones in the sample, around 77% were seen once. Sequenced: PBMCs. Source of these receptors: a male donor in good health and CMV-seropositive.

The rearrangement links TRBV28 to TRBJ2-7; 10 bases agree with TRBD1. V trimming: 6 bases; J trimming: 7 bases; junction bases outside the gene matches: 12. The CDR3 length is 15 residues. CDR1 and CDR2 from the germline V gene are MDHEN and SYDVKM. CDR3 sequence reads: CASRSLGTGALEQYF. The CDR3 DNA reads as TGTGCCAGCAGAAGCTTGGGGACAGGGGCTTTAGAGCAGTACTTC.

In DNA, the CDR3 is TGTGCCAGCAGTTTAACGTCTAGCGGGAGAACGAGCGGGCAGTACTTC. Amino acid sequence: CASSLTSSGRTSGQYF. The chain combines TRBV28 with TRBJ2-7; 10 bases agree with TRBD2. The ends lost 2 bases at V and 9 bases at J; junction bases unmatched: 13. Germline V gene sequence: CDR1 MDHEN, CDR2 SYDVKM. The CDR3 runs to 16 residues.

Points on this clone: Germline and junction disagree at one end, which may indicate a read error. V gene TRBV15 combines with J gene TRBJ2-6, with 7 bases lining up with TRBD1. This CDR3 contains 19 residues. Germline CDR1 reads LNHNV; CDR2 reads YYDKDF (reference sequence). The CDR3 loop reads CATSRDAGTAFSGANGLTF. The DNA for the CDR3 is TGTGCCACCAGCAGAGACGCCGGGACAGCCTTCTCTGGGGCCAACGGCCTGACTTTC.

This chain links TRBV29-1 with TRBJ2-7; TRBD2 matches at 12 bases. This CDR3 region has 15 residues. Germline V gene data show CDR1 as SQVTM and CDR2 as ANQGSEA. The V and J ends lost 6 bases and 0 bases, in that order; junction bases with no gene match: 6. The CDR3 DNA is TGCAGCGTCCTAGCGGGAGGGTCTAGCTCCTACGAGCAGTACTTC. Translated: CSVLAGGSSSYEQYF.

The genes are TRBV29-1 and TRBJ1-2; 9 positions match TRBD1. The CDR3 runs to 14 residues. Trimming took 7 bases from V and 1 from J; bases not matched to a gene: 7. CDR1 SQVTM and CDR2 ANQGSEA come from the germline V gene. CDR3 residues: CSATTGGSNYGYTF. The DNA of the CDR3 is TGCAGCGCTACCACAGGGGGCAGTAACTATGGCTACACCTTC.

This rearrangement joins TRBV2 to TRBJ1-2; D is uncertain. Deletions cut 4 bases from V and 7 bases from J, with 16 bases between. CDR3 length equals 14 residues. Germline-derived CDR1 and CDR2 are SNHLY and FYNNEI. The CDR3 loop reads CASSAAEDLTGYTF. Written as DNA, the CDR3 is TGTGCCAGCAGTGCCGCGGAGGATCTCACTGGCTACACCTTC. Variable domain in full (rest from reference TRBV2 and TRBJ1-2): EPEVTQTPSHQVTQMGQEVILRCVPISNHLYFYWYRQILGQKVEFLVSFYNNEISEKSEIFDDQFSVERPDGSNFTLKIRSTKLEDSAMYFCASSAAEDLTGYTFGSGTRLTVV.

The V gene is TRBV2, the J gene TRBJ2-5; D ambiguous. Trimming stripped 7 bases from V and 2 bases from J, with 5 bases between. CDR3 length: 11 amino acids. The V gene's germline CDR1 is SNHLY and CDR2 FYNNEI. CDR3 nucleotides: TGTGCCAGCAAGCAACAAGAGACCCAGTACTTC. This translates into CASKQQETQYF. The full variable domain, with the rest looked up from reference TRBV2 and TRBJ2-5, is EPEVTQTPSHQVTQMGQEVILRCVPISNHLYFYWYRQILGQKVEFLVSFYNNEISEKSEIFDDQFSVERPDGSNFTLKIRSTKLEDSAMYFCASKQQETQYFGPGTRLLVL.

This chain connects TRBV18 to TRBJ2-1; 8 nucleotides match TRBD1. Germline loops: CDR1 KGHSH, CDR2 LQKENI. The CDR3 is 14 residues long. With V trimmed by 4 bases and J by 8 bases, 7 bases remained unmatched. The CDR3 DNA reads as TGTGCCAGCTCACTAGGGACAGGTGGGGATGAGCAGTTCTTC. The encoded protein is CASSLGTGGDEQFF.

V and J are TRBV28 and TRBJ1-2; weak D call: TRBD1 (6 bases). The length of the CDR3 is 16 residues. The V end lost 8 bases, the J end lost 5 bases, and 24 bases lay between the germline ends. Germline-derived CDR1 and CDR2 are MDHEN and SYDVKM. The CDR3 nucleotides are TGTGCCAGCGCCACCCCTGGACAGCCCGCTGGGTATGGCTACACCTTC. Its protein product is CASATPGQPAGYGYTF.

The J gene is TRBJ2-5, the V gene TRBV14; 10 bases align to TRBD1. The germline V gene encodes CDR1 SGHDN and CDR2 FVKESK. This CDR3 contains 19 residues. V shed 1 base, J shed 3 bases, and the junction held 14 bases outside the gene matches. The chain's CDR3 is CASSQVSLWDRGIKETQYF. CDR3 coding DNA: TGTGCCAGCAGCCAAGTTAGCCTGTGGGACAGGGGCATTAAAGAGACCCAGTACTTC. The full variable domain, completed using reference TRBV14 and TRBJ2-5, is EAGVTQFPSHSVIEKGQTVTLRCDPISGHDNLYWYRRVMGKEIKFLLHFVKESKQDESGMPNNRFLAERTGGTYSTLKVQPAELEDSGVYFCASSQVSLWDRGIKETQYFGPGTRLLVL.

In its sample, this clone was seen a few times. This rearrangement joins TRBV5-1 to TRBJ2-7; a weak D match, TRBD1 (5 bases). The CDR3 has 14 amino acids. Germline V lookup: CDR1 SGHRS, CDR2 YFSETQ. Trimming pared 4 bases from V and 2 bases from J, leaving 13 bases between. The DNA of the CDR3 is TGCGCCAGCAGCCTAATGACAGACACCTACGAGCAGTACTTC. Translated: CASSLMTDTYEQYF.

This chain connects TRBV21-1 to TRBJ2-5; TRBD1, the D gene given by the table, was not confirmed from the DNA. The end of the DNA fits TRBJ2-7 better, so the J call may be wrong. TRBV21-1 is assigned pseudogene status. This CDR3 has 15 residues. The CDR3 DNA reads TGTGCCAGCATCCAAAAGACGGGACACCGTATCGAGCAGTACTTC. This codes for CASIQKTGHRIEQYF.

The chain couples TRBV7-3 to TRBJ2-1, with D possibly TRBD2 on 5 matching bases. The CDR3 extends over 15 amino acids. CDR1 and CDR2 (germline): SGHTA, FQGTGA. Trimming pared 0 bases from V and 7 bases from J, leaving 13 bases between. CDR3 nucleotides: TGTGCCAGCAGCTTAACTGTAGATTGGAGGAATGAGCAGTTCTTC. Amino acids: CASSLTVDWRNEQFF.

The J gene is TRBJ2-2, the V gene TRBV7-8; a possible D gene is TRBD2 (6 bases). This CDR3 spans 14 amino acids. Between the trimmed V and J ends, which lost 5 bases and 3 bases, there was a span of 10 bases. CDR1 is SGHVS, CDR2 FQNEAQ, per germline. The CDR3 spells CASSPGTYTGELFF. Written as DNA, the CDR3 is TGTGCCAGCAGCCCCGGGACTTACACCGGGGAGCTGTTTTTT.

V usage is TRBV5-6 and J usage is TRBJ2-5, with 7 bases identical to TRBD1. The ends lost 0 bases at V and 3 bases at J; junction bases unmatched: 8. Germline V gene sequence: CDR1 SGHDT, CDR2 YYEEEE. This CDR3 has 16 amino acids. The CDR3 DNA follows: TGTGCCAGCAGCTTGGATCCGACAGGGTTAGAAGAGACCCAGTACTTC. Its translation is CASSLDPTGLEETQYF.

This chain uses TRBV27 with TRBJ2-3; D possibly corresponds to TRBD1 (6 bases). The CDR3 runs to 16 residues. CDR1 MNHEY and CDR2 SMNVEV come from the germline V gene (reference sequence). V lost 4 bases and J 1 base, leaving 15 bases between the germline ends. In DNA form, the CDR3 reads TGTGCCAGCAGTTCGACTCCGAACAGGGGCACAGATACGCAGTATTTT. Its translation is CASSSTPNRGTDTQYF.

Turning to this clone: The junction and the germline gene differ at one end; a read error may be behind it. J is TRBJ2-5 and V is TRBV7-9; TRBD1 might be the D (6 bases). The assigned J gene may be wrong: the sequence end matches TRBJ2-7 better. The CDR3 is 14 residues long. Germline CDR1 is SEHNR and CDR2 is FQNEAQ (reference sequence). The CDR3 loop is CSSSLPTGSYEQYF. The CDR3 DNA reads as TGTTCCAGCAGCTTACCGACAGGTTCCTACGAGCAGTACTTC.

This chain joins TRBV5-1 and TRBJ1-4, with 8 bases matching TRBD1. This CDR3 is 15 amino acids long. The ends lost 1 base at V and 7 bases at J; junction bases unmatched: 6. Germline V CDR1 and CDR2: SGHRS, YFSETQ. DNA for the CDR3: TGCGCCAGCAGCTTGTCAGGGGGCGAGTTTGAAAAACTGTTTTTT. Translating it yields CASSLSGGEFEKLFF.

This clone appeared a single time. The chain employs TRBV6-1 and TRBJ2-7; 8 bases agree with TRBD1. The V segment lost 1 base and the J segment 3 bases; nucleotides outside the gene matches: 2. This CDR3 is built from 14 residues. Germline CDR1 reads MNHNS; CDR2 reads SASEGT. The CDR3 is CASSEGTGGYEQYF. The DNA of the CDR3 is TGTGCCAGCAGTGAAGGAACAGGGGGCTACGAGCAGTACTTC.

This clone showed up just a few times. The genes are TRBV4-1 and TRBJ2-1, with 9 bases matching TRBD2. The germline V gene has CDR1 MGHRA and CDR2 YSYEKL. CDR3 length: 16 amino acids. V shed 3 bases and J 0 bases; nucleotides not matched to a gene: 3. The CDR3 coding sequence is TGCGCCAGCAGCCATACTAGCGGGCGCTCCTACAATGAGCAGTTCTTC. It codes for CASSHTSGRSYNEQFF.

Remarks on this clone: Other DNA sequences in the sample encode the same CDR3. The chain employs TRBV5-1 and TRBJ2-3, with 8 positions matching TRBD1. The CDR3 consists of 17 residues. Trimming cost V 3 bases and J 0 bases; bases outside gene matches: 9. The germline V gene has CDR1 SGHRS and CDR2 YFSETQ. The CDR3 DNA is TGCGCCAGCAGCTCGGCGGGACAGGCCCCTAGCACAGATACGCAGTATTTT. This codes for CASSSAGQAPSTDTQYF.

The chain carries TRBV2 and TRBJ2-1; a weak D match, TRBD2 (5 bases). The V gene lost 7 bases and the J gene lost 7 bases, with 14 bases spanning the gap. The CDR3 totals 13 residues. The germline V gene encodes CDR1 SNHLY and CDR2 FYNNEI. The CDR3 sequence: CASTGELLNEQFF. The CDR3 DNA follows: TGTGCCAGCACTGGGGAGTTGTTGAATGAGCAGTTCTTC. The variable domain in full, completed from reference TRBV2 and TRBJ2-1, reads EPEVTQTPSHQVTQMGQEVILRCVPISNHLYFYWYRQILGQKVEFLVSFYNNEISEKSEIFDDQFSVERPDGSNFTLKIRSTKLEDSAMYFCASTGELLNEQFFGPGTRLTVL.

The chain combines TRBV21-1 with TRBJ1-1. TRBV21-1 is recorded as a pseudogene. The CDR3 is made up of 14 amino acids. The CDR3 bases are TGTGCCAGCAGCAAAGCTCCTGGACCGGAGGACGCTTTCTTT. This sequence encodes CASSKAPGPEDAFF.

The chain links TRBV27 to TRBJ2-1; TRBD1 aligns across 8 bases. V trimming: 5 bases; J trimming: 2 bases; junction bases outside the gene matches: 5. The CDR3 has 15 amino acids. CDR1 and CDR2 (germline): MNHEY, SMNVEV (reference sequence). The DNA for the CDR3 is TGTGCCAGCAGTCCGGGGACAGGCACCTACAATGAGCAGTTCTTC. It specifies CASSPGTGTYNEQFF.

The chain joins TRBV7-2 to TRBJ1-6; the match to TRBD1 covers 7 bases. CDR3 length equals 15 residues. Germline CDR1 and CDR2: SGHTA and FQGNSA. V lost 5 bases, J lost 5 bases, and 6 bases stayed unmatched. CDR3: CASSPSTGNNSPLHF. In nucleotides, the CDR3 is TGTGCCAGCAGCCCCTCGACAGGGAATAATTCACCCCTCCACTTT.

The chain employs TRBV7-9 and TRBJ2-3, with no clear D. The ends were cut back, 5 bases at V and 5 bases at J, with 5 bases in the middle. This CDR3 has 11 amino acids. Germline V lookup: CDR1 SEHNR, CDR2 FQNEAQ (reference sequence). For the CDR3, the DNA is TGTGCCAGCAGCCCTTTAGATACGCAGTATTTT. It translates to CASSPLDTQYF.

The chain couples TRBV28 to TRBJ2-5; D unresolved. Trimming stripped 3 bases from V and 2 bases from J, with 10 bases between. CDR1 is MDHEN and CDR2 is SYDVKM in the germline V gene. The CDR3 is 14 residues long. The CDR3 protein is CASSFPTAQETQYF. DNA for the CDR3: TGTGCCAGCAGTTTCCCAACAGCTCAAGAGACCCAGTACTTC.

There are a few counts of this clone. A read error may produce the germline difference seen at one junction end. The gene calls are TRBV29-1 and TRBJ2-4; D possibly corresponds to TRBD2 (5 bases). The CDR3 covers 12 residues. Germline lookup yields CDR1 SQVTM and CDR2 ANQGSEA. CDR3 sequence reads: CSVEEGENSQYF. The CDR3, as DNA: TGCAGCGTTGAAGAGGGAGAAAACAGTCAGTACTTC. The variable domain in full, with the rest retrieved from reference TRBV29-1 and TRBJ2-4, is SAVISQKPSRDICQRGTSLTIQCQVDSQVTMMFWYRQQPGQSLTLIATANQGSEATYESGFVIDKFPISRPNLTFSTLTVSNMSPEDSSIYLCSVEEGENSQYFGAGTRLSVL.

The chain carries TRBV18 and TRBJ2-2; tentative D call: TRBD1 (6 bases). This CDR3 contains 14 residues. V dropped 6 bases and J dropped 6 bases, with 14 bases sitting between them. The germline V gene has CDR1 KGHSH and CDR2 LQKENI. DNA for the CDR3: TGTGCCAGCTCGCCTACAGGGTTGGCCGGGGAGCTGTTTTTT. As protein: CASSPTGLAGELFF.

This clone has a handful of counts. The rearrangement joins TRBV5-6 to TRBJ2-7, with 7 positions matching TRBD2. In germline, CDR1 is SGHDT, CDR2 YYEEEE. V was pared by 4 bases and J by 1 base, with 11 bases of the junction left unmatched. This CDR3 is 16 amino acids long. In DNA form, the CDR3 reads TGTGCCAGCAGCCACTATTCCGGACTAGGATCCTACGAGCAGTACTTC. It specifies CASSHYSGLGSYEQYF.